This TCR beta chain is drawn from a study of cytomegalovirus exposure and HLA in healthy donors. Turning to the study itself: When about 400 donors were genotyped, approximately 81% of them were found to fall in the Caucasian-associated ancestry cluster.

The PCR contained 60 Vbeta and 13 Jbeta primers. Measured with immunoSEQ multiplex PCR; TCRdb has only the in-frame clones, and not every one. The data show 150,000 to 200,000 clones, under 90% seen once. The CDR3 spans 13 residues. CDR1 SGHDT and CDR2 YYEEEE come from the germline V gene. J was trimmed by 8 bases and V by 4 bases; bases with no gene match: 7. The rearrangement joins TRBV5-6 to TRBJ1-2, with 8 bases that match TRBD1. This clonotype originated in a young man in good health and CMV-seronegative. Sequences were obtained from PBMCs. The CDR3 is CASSPEHRGGYTF. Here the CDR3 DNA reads TGTGCCAGCAGCCCGGAACACAGGGGGGGCTACACCTTC.